This paragraph covers one T cell receptor (beta chain) sequence. The data originate from a study of glioma-infiltrating T cells. TCR alpha and beta CDR3 regions were amplified from RNA using iRepertoire nested multiplex PCR. For one-step reverse transcription and amplification, 100-400 ng of tissue mRNA or PBMC total RNA was used. TCRdb re-analysed the multiplex PCR reads in MiXCR, keeping a single row per CDR3 protein. The sample consists of around 130,000 distinct CDR3 sequences, around 25% of them appearing once. The CDR3 covers 13 residues. The germline CDR1 and CDR2 sequences are ENHRY and SYGVKD. V was trimmed by 4 bases and J by 6 bases, leaving 13 bases between them.

Material: glioma tissue, nonneoplastic brain tissue, or PBMCs (not recorded which). The chain is built from TRBV10-3 and TRBJ2-7, with D possibly matching TRBD1 (5 bases). The sequence was obtained from a human donor with low-grade glioma or glioblastoma, undergoing nonglioma brain surgery, or in good health (not recorded which). CDR3 sequence: CAISGGNLGEQYV. The CDR3 nucleotides read TGTGCCATCAGTGGGGGCAACCTCGGCGAGCAGTACGTC.